This T cell receptor (beta chain) was recovered during a study of a mutant IDH1 vaccine in newly diagnosed glioma. Looking at the study overall: Most had both radiotherapy and temozolomide beforehand; others had only one. Points from the study as a whole: The study observed vaccine-induced immune responses in just over 90% of patients.

Only in-frame clones appear in the TCRdb table, and some are missing; sequencing was by immunoSEQ multiplex PCR. The sample lists over 75,000 clones; approximately 90% were seen once. This clone was detected once. What it binds is not known. Time point noted: baseline, week 1 (first vaccination visit). Treatment described: pre-vaccination baseline after standard-of-care therapy. New IDH1-mutant, ATRX-lost WHO grade 3 or 4 astrocytomas occurred in donors. The germline gives CDR1 SGHRS, CDR2 YFSETQ. Trimming took 1 base from V and 6 from J; bases not matched to a gene: 8. The CDR3 sequence is 17 residues long.

Source: PBMCs, taken from a glioma patient treated with radiotherapy, temozolomide or both. This clonotype was sampled from a woman in her 50s with glioma. The V call is TRBV5-1, the J call TRBJ2-2, with 11 positions matching TRBD1. CDR3 protein: CASSLYPGTGGAGELFF. Here the CDR3 DNA reads TGCGCCAGCAGCTTGTACCCCGGGACAGGGGGGGCCGGGGAGCTGTTTTTT.